One and the same sample provided the 5 T cell receptor beta chains below, sequenced in a study of cytomegalovirus exposure and HLA in healthy donors. Researchers ran the PCR with 60 Vbeta and 13 Jbeta primers. Method: immunoSEQ multiplex PCR; TCRdb's copy keeps in-frame clones and lacks some. The sample's table shows approximately 120,000 clones. Sequenced material: PBMCs. The receptor set was obtained from a man aged 30 to 45 in good health and CMV-seronegative.

This chain links TRBV7-2 with TRBJ2-2; 8 nucleotides match TRBD2. The germline gives CDR1 SGHTA, CDR2 FQGNSA. The length of the CDR3 is 14 residues. The V gene end was trimmed by 4 bases and the J gene end by 9 bases; junction bases not matched to a gene: 7. The CDR3 DNA reads TGTGCCAGCAGCTCACAAAGCGGGAGCCGGGAGCTGTTTTTT. It codes for CASSSQSGSRELFF.

J is TRBJ2-7 and V is TRBV5-1, with no clear D. Germline V gene lookup returns CDR1 SGHRS and CDR2 YFSETQ. V shed 9 bases and J shed 2 bases, with 12 bases lying between them. This CDR3 spans 12 amino acids. CDR3 nucleotide sequence: TGCGCCACCACCTGGGCAGCCTACGAGCAGTACTTC. Translated, it gives CATTWAAYEQYF.

This chain joins TRBV5-1 and TRBJ2-7; possible D gene TRBD1, 5 bases. V lost 3 bases and J 2 bases, leaving 12 bases between the germline ends. CDR1 SGHRS and CDR2 YFSETQ come from the germline V gene. This CDR3 is built from 14 residues. Here the CDR3 reads CASSSQTVTYEQYF. CDR3 in DNA: TGCGCCAGCAGCTCCCAGACAGTCACCTACGAGCAGTACTTC.

The chain employs TRBV19 and TRBJ2-7, with 7 bases matching TRBD1. Germline trimming cut 6 bases from V and 0 bases from J; bases unmatched to any gene: 5. The CDR3 spans 14 residues. Per the germline V gene, CDR1 is LNHDA and CDR2 is SQIVND (reference sequence). CDR3 region: CASSLQGYSYEQYF. The CDR3 bases are TGTGCCAGTAGCTTACAGGGGTACTCCTACGAGCAGTACTTC.

The rearrangement uses TRBV7-2 and TRBJ1-2, with 9 nucleotides matching TRBD1. The length of the CDR3 is 14 residues. Germline loops: CDR1 SGHTA, CDR2 FQGNSA. The V segment lost 4 bases and the J segment 3 bases; nucleotides outside the gene matches: 3. The CDR3 region has the DNA TGTGCCAGCAGCTCCGGGACAGGGCACTATGGCTACACCTTC. This translates into CASSSGTGHYGYTF.